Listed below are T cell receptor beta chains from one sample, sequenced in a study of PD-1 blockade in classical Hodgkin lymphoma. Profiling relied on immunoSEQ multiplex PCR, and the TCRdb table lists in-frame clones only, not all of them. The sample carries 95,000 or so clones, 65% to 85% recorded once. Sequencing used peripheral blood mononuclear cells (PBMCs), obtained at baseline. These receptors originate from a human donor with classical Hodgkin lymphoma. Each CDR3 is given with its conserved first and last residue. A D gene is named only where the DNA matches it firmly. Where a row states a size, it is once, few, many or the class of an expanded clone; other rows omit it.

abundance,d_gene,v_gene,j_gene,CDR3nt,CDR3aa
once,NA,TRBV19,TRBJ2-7,TGTGCCAGTAGTATAGACCGGACGGGGGCCTACGAGCAGTACTTC,CASSIDRTGAYEQYF
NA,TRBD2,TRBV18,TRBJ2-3,TGTGCCAGCTCACCACCTAGCGGGAGGGCCGACGATACGCAGTATTTT,CASSPPSGRADDTQYF
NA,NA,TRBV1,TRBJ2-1,TGCACCAGCAGTCCAACGGAACTGGCGCCACGCTACAATGAGCAGTTCTTC,CTSSPTELAPRYNEQFF
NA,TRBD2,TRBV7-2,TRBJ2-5,TGTGCCAGCAGTCGCGGGACTAGCGGTTACCAAGAGACCCAGTACTTC,CASSRGTSGYQETQYF
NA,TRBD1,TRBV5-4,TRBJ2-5,TGTGCCAGCAGCAACGACAGGGAAGAGACCCAGTACTTC,CASSNDREETQYF
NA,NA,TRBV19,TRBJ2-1,TGTGCCAGTAAAGTAGGGCCTACAAATGAGCAGTTCTTC,CASKVGPTNEQFF
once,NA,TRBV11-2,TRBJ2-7,TGTGCCAGCAGCTTAGACGGCACCTTTTCCTACGAGCAGTACTTC,CASSLDGTFSYEQYF
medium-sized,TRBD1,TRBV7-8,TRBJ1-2,TGTGCCAGCAGCCTCCCGGGACAGGGTTTTTATGGCTACACCTTC,CASSLPGQGFYGYTF
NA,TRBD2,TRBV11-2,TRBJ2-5,TGTACCAGCAGCTTGGCTAGCGGGACCCAGTACTTC,CTSSLASGTQYF
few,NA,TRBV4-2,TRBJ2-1,TGTGCCAGCAGCCAAGAGGCTAAGCAGTTCTTC,CASSQEAKQFF
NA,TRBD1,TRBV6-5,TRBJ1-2,TGTGCCAGTAAACAGGGGTTTGGCTACACCTTC,CASKQGFGYTF
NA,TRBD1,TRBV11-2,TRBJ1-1,TGTGCCAGCAGCTTGGGGACAGGGAACACTGAAGCTTTCTTT,CASSLGTGNTEAFF
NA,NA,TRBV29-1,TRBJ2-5,TGCAGCGTTGAAGGCCCCCCGTGGGAGACCCAGTACTTC,CSVEGPPWETQYF
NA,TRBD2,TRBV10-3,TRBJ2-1,TGTGCCATCAGTGCCCCGGGGACTAGCGGCCACAATGAGCAGTTCTTC,CAISAPGTSGHNEQFF
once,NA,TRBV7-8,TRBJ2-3,TGTGCCAGCAGCTTAGGGGACACAGATACGCAGTATTTT,CASSLGDTDTQYF
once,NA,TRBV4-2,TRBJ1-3,TGTGCCAGCAGCCAGGGGGGTATAACGGGTGGAAACACCATATATTTT,CASSQGGITGGNTIYF
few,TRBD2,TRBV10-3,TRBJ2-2,TGTGCCATCAGTGACGGTGCGGGAGAGGGGGAGCTGTTTTTT,CAISDGAGEGELFF
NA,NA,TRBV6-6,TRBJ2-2,TGTGCCAGCAGTTACGGGGGGCTCTCGGTTACCGGGGAGCTGTTTTTT,CASSYGGLSVTGELFF
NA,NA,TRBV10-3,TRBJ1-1,TGTGCCATCAGTAGGGAGTTGAGCACTGAAGCTTTCTTT,CAISRELSTEAFF
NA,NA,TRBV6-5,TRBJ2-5,TGTGCCAGCAGCCGGGGCCGGGGAGAGACCCAGTACTTC,CASSRGRGETQYF
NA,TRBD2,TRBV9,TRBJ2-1,TGTGCCAGCAGCGTAGGGACTAGCGGTTACAATGAGCAGTTCTTC,CASSVGTSGYNEQFF
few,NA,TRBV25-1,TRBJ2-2,TGTGCCAGCAGTGATCCCCATAGCGGATGGCCCCTCGGGGAGCTGTTTTTT,CASSDPHSGWPLGELFF
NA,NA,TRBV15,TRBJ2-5,TGTGCCACCAGCGGAGCGAGGGGGCAAGAGACCCAGTACTTC,CATSGARGQETQYF
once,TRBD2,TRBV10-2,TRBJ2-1,TGCGCCAGCAGTTCTCCGGGACTAGCGGGTAACAATGAGCAGTTCTTC,CASSSPGLAGNNEQFF
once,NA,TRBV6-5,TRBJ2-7,TGTGCCAGCAGGGACTATCCTTACGAGCAGTACTTC,CASRDYPYEQYF
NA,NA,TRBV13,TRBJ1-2,TGTGCCAGCAGCCCGACGGGGGGGCGGGATGGCTACACCTTC,CASSPTGGRDGYTF
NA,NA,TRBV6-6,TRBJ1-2,TGTGCCACCAAGGGATCGAATAACTATGGCTACACCTTC,CATKGSNNYGYTF
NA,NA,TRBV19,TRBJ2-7,TGTGCCAGCCGAAAATCCGGGACGGCGACCTACGAGCAGTACTTC,CASRKSGTATYEQYF
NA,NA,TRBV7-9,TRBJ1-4,TGTGCCAGCACCCGTAGCGTGACTGAAAAACTGTTTTTT,CASTRSVTEKLFF
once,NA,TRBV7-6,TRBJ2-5,TGTGCCAGCAGCTTAGTTCCCAGGATGGGACAAGAGACCCAGTACTTC,CASSLVPRMGQETQYF
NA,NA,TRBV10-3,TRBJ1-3,TGTGCCATCAGTGAGTCAGGGAACACCATATATTTT,CAISESGNTIYF
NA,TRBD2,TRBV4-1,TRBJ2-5,TGCGCCAGCAGCCAAGAACGGCGGGGAGCGGGAGGGCAAGAGACCCAGTACTTC,CASSQERRGAGGQETQYF
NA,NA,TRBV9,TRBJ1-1,TGTGCCAGCAGCGTAGGGGGGGGCACCCCGGCCACTGAAGCTTTCTTT,CASSVGGGTPATEAFF
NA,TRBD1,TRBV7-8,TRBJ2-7,TGTGCCAGCAGAAACGGGACAGGGCCCTACGAGCAGTACTTC,CASRNGTGPYEQYF
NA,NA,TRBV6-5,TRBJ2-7,TGTGCCAGCAGCCGAACAGCCGTCGGGGTCTACGAGCAGTACTTC,CASSRTAVGVYEQYF
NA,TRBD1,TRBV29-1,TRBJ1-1,TGCAGCGTGTGGGACAGAAAAGGGTCAACGAACACTGAAGCTTTCTTT,CSVWDRKGSTNTEAFF
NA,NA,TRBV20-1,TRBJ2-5,TGCAGTGCTAAAGCAGAGACCCAGTACTTC,CSAKAETQYF
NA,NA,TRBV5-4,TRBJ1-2,TGTGCCAGCAGCTTGGAGGCAAACTATGGCTACACCTTC,CASSLEANYGYTF
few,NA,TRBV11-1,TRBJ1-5,TGTGCCAGCAGCTTAGGATTCAATCAGCCCCAGCATTTT,CASSLGFNQPQHF
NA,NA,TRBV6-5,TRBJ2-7,TGTGCCAGCAGACCCCCCGGGAGTTCCTCCTACGAGCAGTACTTC,CASRPPGSSSYEQYF
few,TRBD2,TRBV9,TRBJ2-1,TGTGCCAGCAGCGTTGGGACTAGCGGGAGCTCCTACAATGAGCAGTTCTTC,CASSVGTSGSSYNEQFF
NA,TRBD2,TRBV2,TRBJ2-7,TGTGCCAGCAGTGTGCGAGCGGGAGGCTACGAGCAGTACTTC,CASSVRAGGYEQYF
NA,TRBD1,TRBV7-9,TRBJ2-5,TGTGCCAGCAGCTCCCGGACAGGGTTGGAAGAGACCCAGTACTTC,CASSSRTGLEETQYF
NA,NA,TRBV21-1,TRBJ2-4,TGTGCCACCCCCCCGACTAGCGGGCGCCTACTAATAGCCAAAAACATTCAGTACTTC,CATPPTSGRLLIAKNIQYF
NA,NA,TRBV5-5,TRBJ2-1,TGTGCCAGCAGCTTGGGCGGTGGCAGAGGGGCTTTAAGTGAGCAGTTCTTC,CASSLGGGRGALSEQFF
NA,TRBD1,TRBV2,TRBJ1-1,TGTGCCAGCAGCCCAGGGGGACGGACTGAAGCTTTCTTT,CASSPGGRTEAFF
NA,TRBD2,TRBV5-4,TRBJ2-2,TGTGCCAGCAGCCAACTAGCGGGCCGGGCCGGGGAGCTGTTTTTT,CASSQLAGRAGELFF
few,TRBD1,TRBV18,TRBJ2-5,TGTGCCAGCTCACGACAGGGGGCAAAGGGTGAGACCCAGTACTTC,CASSRQGAKGETQYF
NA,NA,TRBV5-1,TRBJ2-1,TGCGCCAGCAGCCCTCTAGCCGGGAGCTACAATGAGCAGTTCTTC,CASSPLAGSYNEQFF
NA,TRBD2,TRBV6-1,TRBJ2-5,TGTGCCAGCAGTGCCATTGTAGCGGGAGGTTTCCAAGAGACCCAGTACTTC,CASSAIVAGGFQETQYF